This T cell receptor (beta chain) was documented in a study of graft-versus-host responses after intestinal transplantation. Looking at the study overall: The study gave all recipients anti-thymocyte globulin induction, then tacrolimus and steroids for about 3 years.

Assay used: immunoSEQ multiplex PCR; TCRdb lists only in-frame clones, some missing. The sample has 70,000 or so clones; over 70% are singletons. Study-level findings and limits: Ileal or blood samples showed some GvH clones first, and such clones were also found in recipient marrow. Early post-transplant HvG declines were associated with peak circulating GvH clone levels. Individuals carrying graft-donor T cell macrochimerism showed high graft-versus-host to host-versus-graft clonal ratios in allografts.

Only one count was recorded for this clone. Its specificity is unknown. Sequenced material: unstimulated CD4+ T cells sorted from spleen or lymph node cells, taken before transplant. The source of this sequence is a human donor who was the organ donor for an intestinal transplant.

CDR3: CATAEGVGVDV. The CDR3 coding sequence is TGTGCCACCGCGGAGGGTGTCGGAGTGGACGTC. This chain connects TRBV6-1 to TRBJ2-7; D might be TRBD2 (6 bases). The germline V gene encodes CDR1 MNHNS and CDR2 SASEGT. There are 11 residues in the CDR3.